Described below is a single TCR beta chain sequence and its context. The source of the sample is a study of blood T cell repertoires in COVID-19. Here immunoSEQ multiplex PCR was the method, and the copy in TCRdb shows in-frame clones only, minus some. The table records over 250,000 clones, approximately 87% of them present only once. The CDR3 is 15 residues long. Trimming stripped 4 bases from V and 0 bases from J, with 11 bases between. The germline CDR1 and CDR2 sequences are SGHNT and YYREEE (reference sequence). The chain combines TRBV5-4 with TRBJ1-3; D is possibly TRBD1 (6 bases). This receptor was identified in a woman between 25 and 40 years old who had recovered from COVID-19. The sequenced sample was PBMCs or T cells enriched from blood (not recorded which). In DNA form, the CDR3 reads TGTGCCAGCAGCGCCGACAGGAACTCTGGAAACACCATATATTTT. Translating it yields CASSADRNSGNTIYF.